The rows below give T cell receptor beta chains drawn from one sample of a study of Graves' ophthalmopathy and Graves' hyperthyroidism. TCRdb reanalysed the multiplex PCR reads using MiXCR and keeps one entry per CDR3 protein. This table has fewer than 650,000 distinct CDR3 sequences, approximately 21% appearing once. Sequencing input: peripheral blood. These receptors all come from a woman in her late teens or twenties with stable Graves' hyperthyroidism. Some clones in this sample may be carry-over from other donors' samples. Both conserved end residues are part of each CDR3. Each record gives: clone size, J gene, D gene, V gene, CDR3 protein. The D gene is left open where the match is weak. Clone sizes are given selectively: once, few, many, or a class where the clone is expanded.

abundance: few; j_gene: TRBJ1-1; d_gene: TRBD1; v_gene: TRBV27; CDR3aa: CASRPEMGTGEMAFF
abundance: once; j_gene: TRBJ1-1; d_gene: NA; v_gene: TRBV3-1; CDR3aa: CASSQVAGTQWVPEAFF
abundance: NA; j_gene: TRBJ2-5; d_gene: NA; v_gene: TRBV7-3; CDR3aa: CASSLGGNSETQYF
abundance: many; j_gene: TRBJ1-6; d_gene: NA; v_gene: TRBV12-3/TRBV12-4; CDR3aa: CASSSRAKGNSPLHF
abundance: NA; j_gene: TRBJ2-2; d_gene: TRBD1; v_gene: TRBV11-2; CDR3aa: CASRIRQGSTGELFF
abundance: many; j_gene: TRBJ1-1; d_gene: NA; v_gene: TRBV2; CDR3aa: CASRRGGSNTEAFF
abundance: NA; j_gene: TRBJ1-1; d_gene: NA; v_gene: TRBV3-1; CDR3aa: CASRHLENTEAFF
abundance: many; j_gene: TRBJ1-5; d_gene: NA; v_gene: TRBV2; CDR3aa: CASRKRDTYSNQPQHF
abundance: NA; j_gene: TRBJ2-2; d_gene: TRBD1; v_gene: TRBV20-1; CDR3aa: CSARPGQGGVPTGELFF
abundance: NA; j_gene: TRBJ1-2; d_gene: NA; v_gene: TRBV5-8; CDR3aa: CASSFDRNYTF
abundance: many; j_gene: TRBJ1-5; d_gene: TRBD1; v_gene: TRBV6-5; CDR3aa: CASSYSGGTVSNQPQHF
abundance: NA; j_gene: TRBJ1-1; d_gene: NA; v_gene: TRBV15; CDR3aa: CATSRDKGENTEAFF
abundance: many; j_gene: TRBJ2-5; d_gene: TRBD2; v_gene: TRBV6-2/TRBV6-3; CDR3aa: CASSQPGLGQETQYF
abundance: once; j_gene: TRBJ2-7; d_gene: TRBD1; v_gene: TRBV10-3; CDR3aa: CAISDPGQGSHEQYF
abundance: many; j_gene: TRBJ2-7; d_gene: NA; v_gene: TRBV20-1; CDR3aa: CSASNSLTPYEQYF
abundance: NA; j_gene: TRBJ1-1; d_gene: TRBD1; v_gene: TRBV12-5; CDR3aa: CASGLETGTGPFF
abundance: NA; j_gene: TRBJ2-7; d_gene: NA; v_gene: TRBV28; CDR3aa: CASSVGGLYEQYF
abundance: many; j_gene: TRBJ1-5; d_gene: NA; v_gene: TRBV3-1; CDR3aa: CASSQYNQPQHF
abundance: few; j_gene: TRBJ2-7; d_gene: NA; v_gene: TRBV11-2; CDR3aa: CASSSARGYEQYF
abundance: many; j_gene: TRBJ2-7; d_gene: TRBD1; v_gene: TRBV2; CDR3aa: CASRADRGTFYEQYF
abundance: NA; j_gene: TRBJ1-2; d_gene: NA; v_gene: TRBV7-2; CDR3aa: CASTQGMGLYYGYTF
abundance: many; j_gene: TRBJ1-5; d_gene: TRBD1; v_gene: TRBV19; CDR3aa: CASSIGGGPAQHF
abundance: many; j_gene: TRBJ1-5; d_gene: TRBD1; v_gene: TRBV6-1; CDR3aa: CASGLTFGTGSLQPQHF
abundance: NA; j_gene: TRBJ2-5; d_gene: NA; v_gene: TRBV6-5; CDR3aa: CASSYSFRDEETQYF
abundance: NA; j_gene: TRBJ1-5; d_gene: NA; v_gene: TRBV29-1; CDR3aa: CSVQISNQPQHF
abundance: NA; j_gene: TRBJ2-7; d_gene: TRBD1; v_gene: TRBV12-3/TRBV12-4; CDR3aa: CASSFSTGQGAKEQYF
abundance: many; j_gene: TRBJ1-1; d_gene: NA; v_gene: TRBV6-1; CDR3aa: CASTKNPDREAFF
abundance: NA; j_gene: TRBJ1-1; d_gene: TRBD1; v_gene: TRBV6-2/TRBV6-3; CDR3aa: CASSYPTTGLNTEAFF
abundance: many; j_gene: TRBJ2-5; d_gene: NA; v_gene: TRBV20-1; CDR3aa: CSAVRYQETQYF
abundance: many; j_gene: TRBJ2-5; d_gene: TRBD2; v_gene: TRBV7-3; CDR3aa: CASSRSGGEETQYF
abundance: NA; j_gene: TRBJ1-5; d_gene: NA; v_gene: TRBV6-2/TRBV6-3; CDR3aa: CASSYSSQIYSNQPQHF
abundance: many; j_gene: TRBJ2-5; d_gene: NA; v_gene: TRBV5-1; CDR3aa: CASSRGVRQETQYF
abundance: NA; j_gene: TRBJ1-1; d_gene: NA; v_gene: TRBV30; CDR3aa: CAWSVEGYPFF
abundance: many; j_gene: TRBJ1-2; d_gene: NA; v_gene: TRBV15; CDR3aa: CATSRERYYGYTF
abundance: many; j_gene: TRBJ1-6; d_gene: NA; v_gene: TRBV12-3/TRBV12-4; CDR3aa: CASSDRYNSPLHF
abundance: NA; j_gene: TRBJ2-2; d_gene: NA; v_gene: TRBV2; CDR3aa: CASKGLNTGELFF
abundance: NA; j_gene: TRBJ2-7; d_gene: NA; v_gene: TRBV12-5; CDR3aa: CASGPGYEQYF
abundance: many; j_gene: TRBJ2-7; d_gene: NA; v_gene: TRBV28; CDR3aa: CASSLFGTNSYEQYF
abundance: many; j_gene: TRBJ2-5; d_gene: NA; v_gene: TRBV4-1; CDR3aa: CASSQGGALGETQYF
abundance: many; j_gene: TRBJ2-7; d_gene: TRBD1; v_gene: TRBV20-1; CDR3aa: CSARENRGSFYEQYF
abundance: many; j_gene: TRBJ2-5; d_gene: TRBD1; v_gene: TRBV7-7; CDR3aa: CAGSSTGSGETQYF
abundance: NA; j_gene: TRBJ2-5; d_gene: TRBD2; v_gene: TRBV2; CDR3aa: CASSDSGRAPETQHF
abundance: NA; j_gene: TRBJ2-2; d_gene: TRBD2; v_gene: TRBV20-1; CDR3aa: CSARGVSGTNTGELFF
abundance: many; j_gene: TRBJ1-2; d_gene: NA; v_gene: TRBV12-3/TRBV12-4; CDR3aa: CASSLNGDGYTF
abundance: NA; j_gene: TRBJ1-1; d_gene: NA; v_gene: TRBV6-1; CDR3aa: CASSLLLGTDAFF
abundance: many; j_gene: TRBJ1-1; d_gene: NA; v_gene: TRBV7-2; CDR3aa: CASSLVPGREAFF
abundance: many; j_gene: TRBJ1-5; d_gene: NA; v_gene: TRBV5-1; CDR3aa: CASSLEAGLEPQHF
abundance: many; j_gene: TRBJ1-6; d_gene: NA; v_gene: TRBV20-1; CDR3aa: CSALEGRNNSPLHF
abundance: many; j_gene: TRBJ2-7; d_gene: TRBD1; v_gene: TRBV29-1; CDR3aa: CSAYRDRGGEQYF
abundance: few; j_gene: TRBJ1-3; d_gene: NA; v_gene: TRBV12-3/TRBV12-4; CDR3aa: CASSLGVGRAGNTIYF
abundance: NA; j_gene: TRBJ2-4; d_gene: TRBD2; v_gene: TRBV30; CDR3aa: CVWSPGLANIQYF
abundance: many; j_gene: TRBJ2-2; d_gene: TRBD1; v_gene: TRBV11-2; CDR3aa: CASSSGTGGYTGELFF
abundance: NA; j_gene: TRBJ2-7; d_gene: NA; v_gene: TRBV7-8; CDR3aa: CASSLGARNGEQYF
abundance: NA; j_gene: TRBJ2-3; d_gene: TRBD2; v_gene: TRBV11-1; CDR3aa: CASRRTSGSGTDTQYF
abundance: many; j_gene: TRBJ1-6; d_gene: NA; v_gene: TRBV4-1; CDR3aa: CASSGRGNSPLHF
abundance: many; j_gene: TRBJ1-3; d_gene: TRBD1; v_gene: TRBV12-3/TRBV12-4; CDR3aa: CASSLFGWTGAGNTIYF
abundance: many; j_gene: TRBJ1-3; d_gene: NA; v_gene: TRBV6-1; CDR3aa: CASSDIQGNTIYF
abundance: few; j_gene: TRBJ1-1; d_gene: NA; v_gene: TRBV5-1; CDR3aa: CASSLEPWATEAFF
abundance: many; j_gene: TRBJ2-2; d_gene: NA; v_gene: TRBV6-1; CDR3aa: CASSEYAINFSGELFF
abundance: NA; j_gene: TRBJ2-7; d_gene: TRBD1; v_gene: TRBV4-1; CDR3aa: CASSQDPGQGINEQYF